The 27 T cell receptor beta chains presented below share a single source sample, sequenced in a study of OX40 agonist ivuxolimab in advanced cancers. Some clones are missing from TCRdb's copy, which holds only in-frame ones; the method was immunoSEQ multiplex PCR. The sample lists 65,000 or so clones; about 83% were seen once. The starting material was CD4+ or CD8+ T cells sorted from blood, obtained in a trial of the OX40 agonist ivuxolimab. The receptors here all came from an adult with an advanced solid tumor such as melanoma, head and neck, liver or kidney cancer.

V usage is TRBV30 and J usage is TRBJ1-1, with TRBD1 as a possible D gene (6 bases). Germline V gene sequence: CDR1 GTSNPN, CDR2 SVGIG (reference sequence). The CDR3 is made up of 12 amino acids. V was trimmed by 2 bases and J by 7 bases, leaving 11 bases between them. The CDR3 region has the DNA TGTGCCTGGAGTCGAGGGACAATTGAAGCTTTCTTT. It specifies CAWSRGTIEAFF.

This clone was recorded once. The chain combines TRBV2 with TRBJ2-3, with 10 positions matching TRBD2. V dropped 6 bases and J dropped 4; count of bases not matched to a gene: 7. Germline CDR1 SNHLY, CDR2 FYNNEI. CDR3 size: 15 residues. CDR3 DNA sequence: TGTGCCAGCAGAGGCCAGCGGGGGGGCCCAGATACGCAGTATTTT. Its protein is CASRGQRGGPDTQYF. Drawing the rest from reference TRBV2 and TRBJ2-3, the complete variable domain is EPEVTQTPSHQVTQMGQEVILRCVPISNHLYFYWYRQILGQKVEFLVSFYNNEISEKSEIFDDQFSVERPDGSNFTLKIRSTKLEDSAMYFCASRGQRGGPDTQYFGPGTRLTVL.

CDR3 residues: CAGRLGGNTGELFF. For the CDR3, the DNA is TGTGCCGGACGCCTAGGGGGGAACACCGGGGAGCTGTTTTTT. The chain combines TRBV19 with TRBJ2-2; D is perhaps TRBD1 (6 bases). The CDR3 contains 14 residues. V was pared by 11 bases and J by 1 base, with 14 bases between. Germline V gene sequence: CDR1 LNHDA, CDR2 SQIVND (reference sequence).

The rearrangement uses TRBV28 and TRBJ2-7; 9 bases match TRBD1. J gave up 4 bases and V 7 bases, and 17 bases lay outside the gene matches. The CDR3 is 17 amino acids. Germline CDR1 MDHEN, CDR2 SYDVKM. The CDR3 reads CASIPSAGSGQGYEQYF. CDR3 coding DNA: TGTGCCAGCATTCCCTCGGCTGGGTCGGGACAGGGTTACGAGCAGTACTTC.

The J gene is TRBJ2-5, the V gene TRBV28, with 8 bases aligning to TRBD1. V lost 6 bases to trimming and J lost 3 bases; unmatched junction nucleotides: 9. Germline values: CDR1 MDHEN, CDR2 SYDVKM. The CDR3 covers 15 residues. The CDR3, as DNA: TGTGCCAGCAGCTCTCTCAGGGGGCTAAAAGAGACCCAGTACTTC. It codes for CASSSLRGLKETQYF. Combining the CDR3 with reference TRBV28 and TRBJ2-5 gives the whole variable domain DVKVTQSSRYLVKRTGEKVFLECVQDMDHENMFWYRQDPGLGLRLIYFSYDVKMKEKGDIPEGYSVSREKKERFSLILESASTNQTSMYLCASSSLRGLKETQYFGPGTRLLVL.

The chain uses TRBV7-9 and TRBJ1-2, with 9 bases that match TRBD1. Germline CDR1 reads SEHNR; CDR2 reads FQNEAQ (reference sequence). This CDR3 comprises 14 residues. The ends lost 3 bases at V and 3 bases at J; junction bases unmatched: 2. The CDR3 loop reads CASSFTGGDYGYTF. The CDR3 DNA sequence: TGTGCCAGCAGCTTCACAGGGGGCGACTATGGCTACACCTTC.

This clone has only one observation. The genes are TRBV19 and TRBJ1-5, with unresolved D. The germline V and J ends were trimmed by 7 bases and 0 bases, with 16 bases remaining between them. Germline V gene data show CDR1 as LNHDA and CDR2 as SQIVND (reference sequence). CDR3 size: 16 residues. The CDR3 sequence: CASTRGGDYSNQPQHF. Here the CDR3 DNA reads TGTGCCAGTACCCGGGGAGGAGATTATAGCAATCAGCCCCAGCATTTT.

The chain uses TRBV9 and TRBJ2-7; the match to TRBD1 covers 9 bases. Per germline, CDR1 SGDLS and CDR2 YYNGEE. The CDR3 loop spans 16 amino acids. Trimming took 8 bases from V and 0 from J; bases not matched to a gene: 12. In DNA form, the CDR3 reads TGTGCCAGGGGGGGACAGGGCGGTTCTAGCTCCTACGAGCAGTACTTC. Translating gives CARGGQGGSSSYEQYF.

The chain carries TRBV5-1 and TRBJ2-5; the D is unclear. CDR3 size: 14 residues. CDR1 is SGHRS, CDR2 YFSETQ, per germline. The germline V and J ends were trimmed by 5 bases and 3 bases, with 14 bases remaining between them. The CDR3 DNA reads TGCGCCAGCAGGGGGTTATCGTGGGAAGAGACCCAGTACTTC. Translating it yields CASRGLSWEETQYF.

This clone appeared once. The V and J genes are TRBV5-4 and TRBJ2-1, with 8 bases identical to TRBD1. Germline V lookup: CDR1 SGHNT, CDR2 YYREEE (reference sequence). The V gene end was trimmed by 4 bases and the J gene end by 1 base; junction bases not matched to a gene: 4. The CDR3 is made up of 15 amino acids. In DNA, the CDR3 is TGTGCCAGCAGCCGAGACAGGGGATCCTACAATGAGCAGTTCTTC. This gives the protein CASSRDRGSYNEQFF.

The chain links TRBV5-1 to TRBJ2-3, with D maybe TRBD1 (7 bases). CDR1 and CDR2 from the germline V gene are SGHRS and YFSETQ. Trimming removed 7 bases at V and 0 bases at J, with 12 bases between. The CDR3 runs 14 residues. CDR3 nucleotides: TGCGCCAGCGCGGGGACAGTTAGCACAGATACGCAGTATTTT. This encodes CASAGTVSTDTQYF.

This chain joins TRBV11-2 and TRBJ1-4; no firm D call. V was cut by 1 base and J by 1 base, with 4 bases left in between. The germline V gene encodes CDR1 SGHAT and CDR2 FQNNGV. The CDR3 runs 14 residues. In nucleotides, the CDR3 is TGTGCCAGCAGCTTAGTTAGAACTAATGAAAAACTGTTTTTT. It encodes CASSLVRTNEKLFF. The full variable domain, its missing parts supplied by reference TRBV11-2 and TRBJ1-4, is EAGVAQSPRYKIIEKRQSVAFWCNPISGHATLYWYQQILGQGPKLLIQFQNNGVVDDSQLPKDRFSAERLKGVDSTLKIQPAKLEDSAVYLCASSLVRTNEKLFFGSGTQLSVL.

This rearrangement joins TRBV5-1 to TRBJ1-1, with TRBD1 as a possible D gene (6 bases). The CDR3 spans 15 residues. Looked up from germline, CDR1 is SGHRS and CDR2 is YFSETQ. Trimming pared 4 bases from V and 1 base from J, leaving 14 bases between. The CDR3 is CASSQDPGANTEAFF. Here the CDR3 DNA reads TGCGCCAGCAGCCAGGACCCGGGGGCGAACACTGAAGCTTTCTTT.

The chain employs TRBV6-1 and TRBJ2-5; D gene ambiguous. The CDR3 contains 10 residues. CDR1 is MNHNS and CDR2 is SASEGT in the germline V gene. The V gene lost 9 bases and the J gene lost 5 bases, with 7 bases spanning the gap. CDR3 amino acids: CASRWETQYF. The CDR3 DNA is TGTGCCAGTCGTTGGGAGACCCAGTACTTC.

V usage is TRBV10-3 and J usage is TRBJ2-3, with 7 bases aligning to TRBD1. Germline V CDR1 and CDR2: ENHRY, SYGVKD. The CDR3 spans 14 residues. Trimming took 7 bases from V and 5 from J; bases not matched to a gene: 9. Here the CDR3 reads CAITQGQARDTQYF. CDR3 sequence (DNA): TGTGCCATCACCCAAGGACAGGCACGAGATACGCAGTATTTT.

DNA of the CDR3: TGTGCCAGCAGTGAATCCGAAGCACAGGGGCAGTACTTC. Residues: CASSESEAQGQYF. V and J are TRBV2 and TRBJ2-7; TRBD1 might be the D (6 bases). There are 13 residues in the CDR3. V gave up 2 bases and J gave up 9 bases, with 14 bases separating them. In germline, CDR1 is SNHLY, CDR2 FYNNEI. The variable domain in full, with the rest retrieved from reference TRBV2 and TRBJ2-7, is EPEVTQTPSHQVTQMGQEVILRCVPISNHLYFYWYRQILGQKVEFLVSFYNNEISEKSEIFDDQFSVERPDGSNFTLKIRSTKLEDSAMYFCASSESEAQGQYFGPGTRLTVT.

In its sample, this clone was seen once. The chain recombines TRBV12-5 with TRBJ2-3, with D hard to call. CDR1 and CDR2 from the germline V gene are LGHNT and FRNRAP. This CDR3 comprises 13 residues. Trimming left V 4 bases short and J 4 bases short, with 9 bases between. This CDR3 is CASGSFASDTQYF. DNA of the CDR3: TGTGCTAGTGGTTCATTCGCATCAGATACGCAGTATTTT.

The rearrangement links TRBV5-4 to TRBJ2-1; no clear D. Germline-derived CDR1 and CDR2 are SGHNT and YYREEE (reference sequence). The CDR3 is made up of 12 amino acids. The V end lost 0 bases, the J end lost 9 bases, and 7 bases lay between the germline ends. CDR3 in amino acids: CASSLGKAEQFF. The CDR3 DNA sequence: TGTGCCAGCAGCTTGGGCAAGGCTGAGCAGTTCTTC.

The V call is TRBV19, the J call TRBJ2-1; D possibly corresponds to TRBD2 (6 bases). The germline gives CDR1 LNHDA, CDR2 SQIVND (reference sequence). With 3 bases removed from V and 9 bases from J, the gap between germline ends came to 21 bases. This CDR3 is built from 16 residues. CDR3 region: CASSISGGRGGGEQFF. The CDR3 DNA sequence: TGTGCCAGTAGTATTTCCGGCGGGCGGGGAGGTGGTGAGCAGTTCTTC.

This clone has a handful of counts. V gene TRBV10-3 combines with J gene TRBJ1-1; D remains ambiguous. The germline CDR1 and CDR2 sequences are ENHRY and SYGVKD. The CDR3 loop spans 12 amino acids. The V and J ends lost 4 bases and 2 bases respectively, with 5 bases between them. The CDR3 is CAISGANTEAFF. The CDR3 DNA is TGTGCCATCAGTGGGGCCAACACTGAAGCTTTCTTT.

The chain is built from TRBV30 and TRBJ1-2; possibly TRBD1 for D (6 bases). CDR1 and CDR2 (germline): GTSNPN, SVGIG (reference sequence). V shed 4 bases and J shed 3 bases, with 24 bases lying between them. The CDR3 has 17 amino acids. CDR3 region: CAWTQGQGTPRDYGYTF. The CDR3 DNA is TGTGCCTGGACCCAGGGGCAGGGAACGCCCCGCGACTATGGCTACACCTTC. Full variable domain (outside the CDR3, taken from reference TRBV30 and TRBJ1-2): SQTIHQWPATLVQPVGSPLSLECTVEGTSNPNLYWYRQAAGRGLQLLFYSVGIGQISSEVPQNLSASRPQDRQFILSSKKLLLSDSGFYLCAWTQGQGTPRDYGYTFGSGTRLTVV.

There are a few counts of this clone. The V call is TRBV6-5, the J call TRBJ1-2; D not resolved. Germline values: CDR1 MNHEY, CDR2 SVGAGI. This CDR3 contains 13 residues. Trimming pared 7 bases from V and 4 bases from J, leaving 13 bases between. In nucleotides, the CDR3 is TGTGCCAGCAAATTCAAGAGTGGCTATGGCTACACCTTC. It specifies CASKFKSGYGYTF.

The V gene is TRBV15, the J gene TRBJ1-5; tentatively, D is TRBD1 (6 bases). V was clipped by 2 bases and J by 2 bases, with 7 bases between them. The CDR3 is 14 residues long. CDR1 is LNHNV and CDR2 is YYDKDF in the germline V gene (reference sequence). The CDR3 is CATSRQGRNQPQHF. CDR3 coding DNA: TGTGCCACCAGCAGACAGGGGCGCAATCAGCCCCAGCATTTT.

The chain joins TRBV6-1 to TRBJ2-5; 10 bases are a match to TRBD2. The germline V gene encodes CDR1 MNHNS and CDR2 SASEGT. Trimming removed 8 bases from V and 6 bases from J; junction bases left unmatched: 12. The CDR3 is 15 residues long. In DNA, the CDR3 is TGTGCCAGCTTTAGCAGAGCGGGAGGGGATAAGACCCAGTACTTC. Residues: CASFSRAGGDKTQYF.

J is TRBJ2-5 and V is TRBV29-1, with D perhaps matching TRBD1 or TRBD2 (5 bases each). V shed 3 bases and J shed 7 bases, with 12 bases lying between them. Looked up from germline, CDR1 is SQVTM and CDR2 is ANQGSEA. CDR3 length equals 12 residues. CDR3 DNA: TGCAGCGTTGACCCCCGTGGGGGGACCCAGTACTTC. As protein: CSVDPRGGTQYF.

The chain links TRBV28 to TRBJ1-1; 10 nucleotides align to TRBD1. The CDR3 is made up of 13 amino acids. The germline V gene has CDR1 MDHEN and CDR2 SYDVKM. Trimming took 6 bases from V and 12 from J; bases not matched to a gene: 10. The DNA for the CDR3 is TGTGCCAGCAGACACCGGGACAGGGGTAGCACTTTCTTT. This encodes CASRHRDRGSTFF.

This clone was recorded once. The rearrangement uses TRBV28 and TRBJ2-3, with 11 positions matching TRBD2. CDR1 and CDR2 (germline): MDHEN, SYDVKM. The length of the CDR3 is 13 residues. CDR3 sequence (DNA): TGTCTAGCGGGGGGATCTAGCACAGATACGCAGTATTTT. Its translation: CLAGGSSTDTQYF. Together with reference TRBV28 and TRBJ2-3, the CDR3 gives the full variable domain: DVKVTQSSRYLVKRTGEKVFLECVQDMDHENMFWYRQDPGLGLRLIYFSYDVKMKEKGDIPEGYSVSREKKERFSLILESASTNQTSMYLCLAGGSSTDTQYFGPGTRLTVL.